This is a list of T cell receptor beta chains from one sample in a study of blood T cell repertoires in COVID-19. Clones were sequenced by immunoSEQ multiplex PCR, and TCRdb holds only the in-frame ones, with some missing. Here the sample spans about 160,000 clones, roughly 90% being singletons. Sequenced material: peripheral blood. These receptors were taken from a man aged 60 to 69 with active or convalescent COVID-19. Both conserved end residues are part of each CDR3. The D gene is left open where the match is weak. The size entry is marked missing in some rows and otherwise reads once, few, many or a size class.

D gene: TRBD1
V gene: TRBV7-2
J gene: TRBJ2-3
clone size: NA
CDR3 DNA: TGTGCCAGCAGCTTAGTGGGACAGGGAACAGATACGCAGTATTTT
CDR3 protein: CASSLVGQGTDTQYF

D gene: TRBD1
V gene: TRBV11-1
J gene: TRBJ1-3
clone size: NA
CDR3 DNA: TGTGCCAGCAGCTCGGGACAGCCTGGAAACACCATATATTTT
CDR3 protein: CASSSGQPGNTIYF

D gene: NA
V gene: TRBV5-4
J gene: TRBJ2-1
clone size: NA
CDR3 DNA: TGTGCCAGCAGTTACCCTGGGGGGGCTGATGAGCAGTTCTTC
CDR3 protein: CASSYPGGADEQFF

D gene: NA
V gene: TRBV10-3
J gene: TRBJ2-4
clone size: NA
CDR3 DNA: TGTGCCACCCTTAGACAGGAAGGGGACATTCAGTACTTC
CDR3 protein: CATLRQEGDIQYF

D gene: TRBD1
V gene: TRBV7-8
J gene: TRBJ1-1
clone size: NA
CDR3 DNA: TGTGCCAGCACATATCGTCAGGGACAGGGGAACACTGAAGCTTTCTTT
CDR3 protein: CASTYRQGQGNTEAFF

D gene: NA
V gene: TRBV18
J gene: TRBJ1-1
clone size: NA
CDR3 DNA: TGTGCCAGCTCACCAACAGCGGGGGGGACTTTCTTT
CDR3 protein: CASSPTAGGTFF

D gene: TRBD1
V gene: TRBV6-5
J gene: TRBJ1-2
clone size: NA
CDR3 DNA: TGTGCCAGCAGTTCCGGGACAGGGGGGAACTATGGCTACACCTTC
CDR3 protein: CASSSGTGGNYGYTF

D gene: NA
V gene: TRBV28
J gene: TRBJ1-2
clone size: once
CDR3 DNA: TGTGCCAGTTACTTGGCGGGTGGCTACACCTTC
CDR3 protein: CASYLAGGYTF

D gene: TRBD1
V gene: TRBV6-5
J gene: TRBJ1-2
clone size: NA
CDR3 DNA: TGTGCCAGCAGTTACTCGGGACAGGGGACCTATGGCTACACCTTC
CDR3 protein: CASSYSGQGTYGYTF

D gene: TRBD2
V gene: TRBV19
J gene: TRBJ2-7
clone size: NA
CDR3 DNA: TGTGCCAGTAGTAACCAGCGGGGGTCCTACGAGCAGTACTTC
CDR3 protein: CASSNQRGSYEQYF

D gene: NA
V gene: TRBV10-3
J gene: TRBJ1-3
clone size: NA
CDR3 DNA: TGTGCCATCAGTGAGACGAGGGATGCTGGAAACACCATATATTTT
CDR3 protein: CAISETRDAGNTIYF

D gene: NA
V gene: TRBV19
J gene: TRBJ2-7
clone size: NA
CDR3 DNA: TGTGCCAGTGCCACCTCAACCGGGACACCGAGTTCCTACGAGCAGTACTTC
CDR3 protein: CASATSTGTPSSYEQYF

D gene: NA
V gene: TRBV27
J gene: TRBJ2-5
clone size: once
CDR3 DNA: TGTGCCAGCAGTAAAATCCGGGATCGAGGGGAGACCCAGTACTTC
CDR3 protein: CASSKIRDRGETQYF

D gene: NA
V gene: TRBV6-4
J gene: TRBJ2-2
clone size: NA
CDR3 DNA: TGTGCCAGCAGACAGGGTCCGAACACCGGGGAGCTGTTTTTT
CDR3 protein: CASRQGPNTGELFF

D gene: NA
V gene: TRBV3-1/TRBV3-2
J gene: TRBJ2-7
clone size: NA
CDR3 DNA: TGTGCCAGCAGCCAAGACCCCTTACAAATCTACGAGCAGTACTTC
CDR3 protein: CASSQDPLQIYEQYF

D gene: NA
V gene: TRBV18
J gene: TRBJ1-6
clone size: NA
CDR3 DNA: TGTGCCAGCTCACCAAGAGTACAGGGCTCCGTAGGATCACCCCTCCACTTT
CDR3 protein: CASSPRVQGSVGSPLHF

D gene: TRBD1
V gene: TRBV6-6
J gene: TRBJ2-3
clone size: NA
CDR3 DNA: TGTGCCAGCAGTCAGACGGGACAGGGGGAGGCGCAGTATTTT
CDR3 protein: CASSQTGQGEAQYF

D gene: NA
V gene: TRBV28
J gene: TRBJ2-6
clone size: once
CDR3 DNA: TGTGCCAGCTGGCGGGCTGGGGCCAACGTCCTGACTTTC
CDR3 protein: CASWRAGANVLTF

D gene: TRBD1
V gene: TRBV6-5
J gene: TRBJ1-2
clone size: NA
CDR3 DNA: TGTGCCAGCAGCCTACCTCGACAGGGTTATGGCTACACCTTC
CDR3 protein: CASSLPRQGYGYTF

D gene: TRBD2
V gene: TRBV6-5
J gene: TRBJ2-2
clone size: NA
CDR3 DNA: TGTGCCAGCAATTTAGCGGGAGCGAACACCGGGGAGCTGTTTTTT
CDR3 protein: CASNLAGANTGELFF

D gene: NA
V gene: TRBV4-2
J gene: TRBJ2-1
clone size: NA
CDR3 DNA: TGTGCCAGCAGCTCTTTGGGGGGGCTGTTAGGCAATGAGCAGTTCTTC
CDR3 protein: CASSSLGGLLGNEQFF

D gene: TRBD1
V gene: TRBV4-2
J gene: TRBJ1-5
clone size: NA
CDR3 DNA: TGTGCCAGCAGCCCGGAAAAGACAGGGGCCGGCAATCAGCCCCAGCATTTT
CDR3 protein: CASSPEKTGAGNQPQHF

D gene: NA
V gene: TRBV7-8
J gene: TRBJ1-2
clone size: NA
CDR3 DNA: TGTGCCAGCAGCCCATGGCCCCCCAGGGCCCATTCCTATGGCTACACCTTC
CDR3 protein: CASSPWPPRAHSYGYTF

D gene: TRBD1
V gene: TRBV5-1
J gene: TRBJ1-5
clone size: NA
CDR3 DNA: TGCGCCAGCAGCCCCGGGACAGCCAATAGCAATCAGCCCCAGCATTTT
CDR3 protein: CASSPGTANSNQPQHF

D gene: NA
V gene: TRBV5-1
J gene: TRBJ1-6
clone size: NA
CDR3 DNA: TGCGCCAGCAGCTTGGCCCAGGGGCGAATTTCACCCCTCCACTTT
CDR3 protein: CASSLAQGRISPLHF

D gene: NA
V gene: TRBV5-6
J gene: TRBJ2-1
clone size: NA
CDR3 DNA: TGTGCCAGCAGCCTCCGGGACTGGAACAATGAGCAGTTCTTC
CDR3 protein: CASSLRDWNNEQFF

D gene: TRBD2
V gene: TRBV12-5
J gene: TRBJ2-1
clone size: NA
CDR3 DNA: TGTGCTAGTGGTTTTATAGCGGGGGCACTATACAATGAGCAGTTCTTC
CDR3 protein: CASGFIAGALYNEQFF

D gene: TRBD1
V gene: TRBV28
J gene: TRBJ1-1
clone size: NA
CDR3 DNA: TGTGCCAGCAGTCCCGGGACAGTTGAAGCTTTCTTT
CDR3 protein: CASSPGTVEAFF

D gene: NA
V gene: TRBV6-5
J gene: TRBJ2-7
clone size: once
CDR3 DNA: TGTGCCAGCAGTTACGCCGAGAATTCCTACGAGCAGTACTTC
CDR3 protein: CASSYAENSYEQYF

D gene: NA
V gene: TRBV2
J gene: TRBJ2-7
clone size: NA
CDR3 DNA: TGTGCCAGCAGTCTTTTGGTGGCGGACATAGGTTACGAGCAGTACTTC
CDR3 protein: CASSLLVADIGYEQYF

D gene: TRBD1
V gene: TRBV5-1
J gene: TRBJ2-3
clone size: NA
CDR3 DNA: TGCGCCAGCAGCACAGGGGGCACAGATACGCAGTATTTT
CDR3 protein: CASSTGGTDTQYF

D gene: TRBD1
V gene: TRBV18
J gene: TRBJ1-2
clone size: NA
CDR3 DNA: TGTGCCAGCTCACGGGGTACAGGGGGCCCTAACTATGGCTACACCTTC
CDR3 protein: CASSRGTGGPNYGYTF

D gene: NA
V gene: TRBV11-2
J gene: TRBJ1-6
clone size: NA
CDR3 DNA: TGTGCCAGCAGCTCTCCGACAGTCTATAATTCACCCCTCCACTTT
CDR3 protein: CASSSPTVYNSPLHF

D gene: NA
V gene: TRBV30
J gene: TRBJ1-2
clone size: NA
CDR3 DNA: TGTGCCTGGAGTGAGTTACCGGGGGGCGTATACTATGGCTACACCTTC
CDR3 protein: CAWSELPGGVYYGYTF

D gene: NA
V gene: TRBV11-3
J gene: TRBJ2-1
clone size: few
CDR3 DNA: TGTGCCAGCAGCCCAGGACTTCTGAGAGGCCCGTTCTTC
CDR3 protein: CASSPGLLRGPFF

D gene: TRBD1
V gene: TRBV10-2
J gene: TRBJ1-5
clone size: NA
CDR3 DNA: TGCGCCAGCAGTGAGGCGGGACAGCCAAATCAGCCCCAGCATTTT
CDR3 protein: CASSEAGQPNQPQHF

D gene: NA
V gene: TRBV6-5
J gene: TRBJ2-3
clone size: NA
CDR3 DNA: TGTGCCAGCAGTTACAAGGGGTTTCGGGGCACAGATACGCAGTATTTT
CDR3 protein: CASSYKGFRGTDTQYF

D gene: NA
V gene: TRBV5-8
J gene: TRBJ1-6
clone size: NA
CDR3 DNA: TGTGCCAGCAGCTTGAGAGGATCACCCCTCCACTTT
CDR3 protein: CASSLRGSPLHF

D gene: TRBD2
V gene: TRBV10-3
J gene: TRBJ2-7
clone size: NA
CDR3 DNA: TGTGCCATCAGCGTAGCGGGAGTGATTCCCTACGAGCAGTACTTC
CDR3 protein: CAISVAGVIPYEQYF

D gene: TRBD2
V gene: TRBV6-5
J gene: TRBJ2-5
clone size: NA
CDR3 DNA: TGTGCCAGCAGTTACGGGACTAGCGGAGGTGGGGAGACCCAGTACTTC
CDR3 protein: CASSYGTSGGGETQYF

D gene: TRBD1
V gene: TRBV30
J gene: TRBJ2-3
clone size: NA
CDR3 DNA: TGTGCCTCCGAATCCCTTGGGACAGGGGGTAGAGATACGCAGTATTTT
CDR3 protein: CASESLGTGGRDTQYF

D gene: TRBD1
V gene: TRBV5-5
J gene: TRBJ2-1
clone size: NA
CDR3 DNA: TGTGCCAGCAGCTTGGCCGGGACAGGGATCGATGAGCAGTTCTTC
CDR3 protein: CASSLAGTGIDEQFF

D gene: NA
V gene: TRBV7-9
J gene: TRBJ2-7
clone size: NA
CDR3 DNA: TGTGCCAGCAGCCGTGGACACGTGGAGGGAGAGCAGTACTTC
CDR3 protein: CASSRGHVEGEQYF

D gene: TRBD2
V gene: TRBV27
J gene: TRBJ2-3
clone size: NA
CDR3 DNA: TGTGCCAGCAGTCTTGGACTAGCGGGAGGCCAAGATACGCAGTATTTT
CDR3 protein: CASSLGLAGGQDTQYF

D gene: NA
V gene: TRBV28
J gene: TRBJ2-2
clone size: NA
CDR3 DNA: TGTGCCAGCAGTATTCCGACTATAGGGCTGGGGGAGCTGTTTTTT
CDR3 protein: CASSIPTIGLGELFF

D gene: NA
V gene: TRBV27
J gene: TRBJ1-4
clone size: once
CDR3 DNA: TGTGCCAGCAGTTCCTCCGTGGGAGGTAATGAAAAACTGTTTTTT
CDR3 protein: CASSSSVGGNEKLFF

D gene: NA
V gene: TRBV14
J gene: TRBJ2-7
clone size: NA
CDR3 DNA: TGTGCCAGCAGCCAAGGGGTGGGGCAAGGCTACGAGCAGTACTTC
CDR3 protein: CASSQGVGQGYEQYF